The subject of this entry is one T cell receptor beta chain. Antigen specificity is unknown. Then a second PCR, running about 6 to 12 cycles, was carried out with a sample-barcoded 5' primer and a J-beta primer mix. TCRdb re-called the 5' RACE reads with MiXCR, one entry per CDR3 protein. The sample has roughly 700,000 distinct CDR3 sequences, 49% seen once. The data were obtained in a study of blood T cells in healthy people across ages. Germline loops: CDR1 MNHEY, CDR2 SMNVEV (reference sequence). V was pared by 3 bases and J by 11 bases, with 6 bases of the junction left unmatched. CDR3 length equals 14 residues. Study results and caveats: Long-lived donors had more naive CD4+ cells and higher diversity than aged donors.

The sample was blood. This TCR derives from a woman aged 55-70 years in good health. The V and J genes are TRBV27 and TRBJ2-1, with TRBD2 matching 11 bases. DNA of the CDR3: TGTGCCAGCAGTTTCGGGACTAGCGGTACAAAGCAGTTCTTC. Its protein is CASSFGTSGTKQFF.